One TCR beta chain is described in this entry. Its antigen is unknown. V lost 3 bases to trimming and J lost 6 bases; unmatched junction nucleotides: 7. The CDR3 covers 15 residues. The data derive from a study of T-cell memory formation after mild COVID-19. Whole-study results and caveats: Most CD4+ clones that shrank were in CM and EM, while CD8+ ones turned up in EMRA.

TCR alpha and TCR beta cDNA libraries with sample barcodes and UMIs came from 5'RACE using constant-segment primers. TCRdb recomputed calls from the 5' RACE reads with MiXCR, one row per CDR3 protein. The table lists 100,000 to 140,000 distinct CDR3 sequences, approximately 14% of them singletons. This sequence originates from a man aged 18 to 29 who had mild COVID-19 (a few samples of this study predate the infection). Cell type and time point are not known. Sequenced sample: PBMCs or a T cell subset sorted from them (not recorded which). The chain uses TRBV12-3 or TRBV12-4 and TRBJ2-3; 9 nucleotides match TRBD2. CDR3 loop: CASSFGGGAGDTQYF. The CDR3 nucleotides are TGTGCCAGCAGTTTCGGCGGGGGGGCGGGTGATACGCAGTATTTT.